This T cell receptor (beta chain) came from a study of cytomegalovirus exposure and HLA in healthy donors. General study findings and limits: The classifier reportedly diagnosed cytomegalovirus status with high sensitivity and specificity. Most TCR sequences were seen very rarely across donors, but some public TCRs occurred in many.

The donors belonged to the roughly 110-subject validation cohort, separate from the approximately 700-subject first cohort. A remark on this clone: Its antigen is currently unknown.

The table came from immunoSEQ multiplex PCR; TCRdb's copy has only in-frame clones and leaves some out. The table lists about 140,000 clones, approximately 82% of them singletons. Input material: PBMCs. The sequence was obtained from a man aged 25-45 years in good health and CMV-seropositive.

In DNA form, the CDR3 reads TGTGCCAGCAGCGTAGGAGCAGGGATCAACTATGGCTACACCTTC. Its translation: CASSVGAGINYGYTF. V is TRBV9 and J is TRBJ1-2, with D tentatively TRBD1 (5 bases). This CDR3 is built from 15 residues. CDR1 SGDLS and CDR2 YYNGEE come from the germline V gene. Trimming removed 0 bases from V and 2 bases from J, with 11 bases in between.